Listed here is a single T cell receptor (beta chain). The data were obtained in a study of cytomegalovirus exposure and HLA in healthy donors. As for the study in general: Counted in an early data release were about 85 million unique TCRs from HLA-typed donors.

Looked up from germline, CDR1 is SGHVS and CDR2 is FNYEAQ. Unmatched junction bases numbered 1, after V lost 3 bases and J lost 6 bases. The CDR3 contains 14 residues. It was with 60 Vbeta and 13 Jbeta primers that the PCR ran. Produced via immunoSEQ multiplex PCR; TCRdb's table is partial and in-frame only. Found here are 120,000 to 150,000 clones; the top ten clones hold around 1.7%. The gene calls are TRBV7-6 and TRBJ2-1; 11 nucleotides line up with TRBD2. Sequenced input: PBMCs. The clonotype comes from a woman aged 50 to 60 in good health and CMV-seronegative. CDR3 region: CASSFGLAGNEQFF. The CDR3 DNA follows: TGTGCCAGCAGCTTCGGACTAGCGGGCAATGAGCAGTTCTTC.